Below, one T cell receptor (beta chain) is given with its context. The CDR3 has 13 amino acids. V was pared by 3 bases and J by 4 bases, with 9 bases between. Germline V gene sequence: CDR1 WSHSY, CDR2 SAAADI. This specimen comes from a study of control samples from healthy donors and cancer patients. The data were produced by immunoSEQ multiplex PCR, yet TCRdb's version contains in-frame clones alone and is incomplete. The table shows 100,000 to 150,000 clones, with more than 80% occurring only once. The V gene is TRBV10-2, the J gene TRBJ1-2; D remains unclear. The source material was blood. The TCR sequence derives from a man aged 35 to 55 in good health. CDR3 sequence (DNA): TGCGCCAGCAGTGAAACGGCGAGCTATGGCTACACCTTC. Residues: CASSETASYGYTF.